The rows below give T cell receptor beta chains drawn from one sample of a study of T cells in Graves' hyperthyroidism and ophthalmopathy. Each CDR3 protein gets one entry after TCRdb re-called the multiplex PCR reads with MiXCR. The table includes fewer than 700,000 distinct CDR3 sequences, roughly 15% detected once. Sequencing used blood. The receptors were gathered from a woman in her thirties with Graves' hyperthyroidism. The CDR3 runs from the conserved cysteine through the conserved F or W. The D gene is left open where the match is weak. Clone size, where shown, is once, few, many, or a class for clones that have expanded.

J | D | length | size | V | CDR3 | DNA
TRBJ2-7 | . | 13 | many | TRBV2 | CASLPRDNYEQYF | TGTGCCAGCCTGCCTCGGGACAACTACGAGCAGTACTTC
TRBJ2-3 | . | 15 | few | TRBV3-1 | CASSQDGGWADTQYF | TGTGCCAGCAGCCAAGATGGGGGGTGGGCAGATACGCAGTATTTT
TRBJ2-1 | . | 16 | few | TRBV24-1 | CATSDPTGHTYNEQFF | TGTGCCACCAGTGATCCTACTGGACATACCTACAATGAGCAGTTCTTC
TRBJ2-3 | TRBD2 | 14 | few | TRBV6-2/TRBV6-3 | CASKRTSGTDTQYF | TGTGCCAGCAAACGGACTAGTGGGACAGATACGCAGTATTTT
TRBJ2-7 | . | 15 | few | TRBV27 | CASSLAVARVYEQYF | TGTGCCAGCAGTTTGGCGGTCGCTAGAGTCTACGAGCAGTACTTC
TRBJ2-1 | . | 16 | many | TRBV2 | CASSEEGASRYNEQFF | TGTGCCAGCAGTGAAGAAGGGGCTAGCAGATACAATGAGCAGTTCTTC
TRBJ2-7 | . | 12 | few | TRBV29-1 | CSVGYRDYEQYF | TGCAGCGTTGGATATCGGGACTACGAGCAGTACTTC
TRBJ1-1 | . | 15 | many | TRBV28 | CASRSSLRGDTEAFF | TGTGCCAGCAGAAGTTCATTAAGGGGGGACACTGAAGCTTTCTTT
TRBJ2-1 | . | 14 | many | TRBV7-2 | CASSLAHGGGEQFF | TGTGCCAGCAGCTTAGCGCATGGAGGGGGTGAGCAGTTCTTC
TRBJ2-1 | . | 15 | . | TRBV5-4 | CASSGSGLSYNEQFF | TGTGCCAGCAGCGGGAGCGGGCTCTCCTACAATGAGCAGTTCTTC
TRBJ2-7 | TRBD1 | 15 | many | TRBV13 | CASSERQGASYEQYF | TGTGCCAGCAGCGAAAGACAGGGAGCGTCCTACGAGCAGTACTTC
TRBJ2-5 | TRBD2 | 14 | many | TRBV20-1 | CSARWRESQETQYF | TGCAGTGCTAGGTGGCGGGAGAGTCAAGAGACCCAGTACTTC
TRBJ1-6 | . | 14 | . | TRBV20-1 | CSARLGFYNSPLHF | TGCAGTGCTAGATTGGGGTTCTATAATTCACCCCTCCACTTT
TRBJ2-7 | . | 14 | . | TRBV7-3 | CASSLTPGDYEQYF | TGTGCCAGCAGCTTAACACCAGGGGACTACGAGCAGTACTTC
TRBJ1-2 | . | 13 | many | TRBV6-1 | CASMGAGDYGYTF | TGTGCCAGCATGGGGGCCGGCGACTATGGCTACACCTTC
TRBJ2-2 | . | 12 | . | TRBV29-1 | CSVMIHTGELFF | TGCAGCGTTATGATACACACCGGGGAGCTGTTTTTT
TRBJ1-1 | TRBD1 | 15 | many | TRBV12-5 | CANPDRGGRNTEAFF | TGTGCTAACCCGGACAGGGGCGGGAGGAACACTGAAGCTTTCTTT
TRBJ2-5 | . | 15 | many | TRBV6-2/TRBV6-3 | CASTLKPSGQETQYF | TGTGCCAGCACCCTAAAGCCCAGCGGACAAGAGACCCAGTACTTC
TRBJ2-7 | TRBD2 | 17 | many | TRBV6-1 | CASSSKGRREGSYEQYF | TGTGCCAGCAGTTCAAAGGGACGGCGGGAGGGTTCCTACGAGCAGTACTTC
TRBJ2-7 | TRBD1 | 13 | many | TRBV11-1 | CASSSGQLYEQYF | TGTGCCAGCAGCTCGGGACAGCTCTACGAGCAGTACTTC
TRBJ2-5 | TRBD1 | 14 | . | TRBV6-2/TRBV6-3 | CASSPLTGFETQYF | TGTGCCAGCAGTCCACTGACAGGGTTTGAGACCCAGTACTTC
TRBJ2-1 | TRBD2 | 15 | few | TRBV12-3/TRBV12-4 | CASSPRTSGTGEQFF | TGTGCCAGCAGTCCCAGGACTAGCGGAACGGGAGAGCAGTTCTTC